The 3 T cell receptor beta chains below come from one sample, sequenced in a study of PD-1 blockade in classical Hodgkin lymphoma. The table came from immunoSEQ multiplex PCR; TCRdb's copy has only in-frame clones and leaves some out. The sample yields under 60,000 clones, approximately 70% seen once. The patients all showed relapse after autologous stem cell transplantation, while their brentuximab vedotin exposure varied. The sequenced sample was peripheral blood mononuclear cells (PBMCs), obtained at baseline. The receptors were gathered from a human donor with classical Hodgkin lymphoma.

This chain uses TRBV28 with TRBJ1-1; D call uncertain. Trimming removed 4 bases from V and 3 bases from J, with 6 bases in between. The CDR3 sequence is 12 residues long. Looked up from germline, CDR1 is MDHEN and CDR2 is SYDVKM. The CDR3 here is CASSWSDTEAFF. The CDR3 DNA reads TGTGCCAGCAGTTGGTCAGACACTGAAGCTTTCTTT.

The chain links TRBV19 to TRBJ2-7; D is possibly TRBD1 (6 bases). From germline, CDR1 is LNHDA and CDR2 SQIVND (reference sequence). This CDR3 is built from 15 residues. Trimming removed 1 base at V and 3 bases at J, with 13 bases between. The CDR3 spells CASSIAGDASYEQYF. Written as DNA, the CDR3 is TGTGCCAGTAGTATAGCAGGGGACGCAAGCTACGAGCAGTACTTC.

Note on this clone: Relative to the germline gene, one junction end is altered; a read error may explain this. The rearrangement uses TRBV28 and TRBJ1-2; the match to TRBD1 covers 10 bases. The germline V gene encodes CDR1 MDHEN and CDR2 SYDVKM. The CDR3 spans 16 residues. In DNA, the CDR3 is TGTACCAGCAGTTGGGAGACCGGGACAGGGGCTGCTGGCTACACCTTC. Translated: CTSSWETGTGAAGYTF.